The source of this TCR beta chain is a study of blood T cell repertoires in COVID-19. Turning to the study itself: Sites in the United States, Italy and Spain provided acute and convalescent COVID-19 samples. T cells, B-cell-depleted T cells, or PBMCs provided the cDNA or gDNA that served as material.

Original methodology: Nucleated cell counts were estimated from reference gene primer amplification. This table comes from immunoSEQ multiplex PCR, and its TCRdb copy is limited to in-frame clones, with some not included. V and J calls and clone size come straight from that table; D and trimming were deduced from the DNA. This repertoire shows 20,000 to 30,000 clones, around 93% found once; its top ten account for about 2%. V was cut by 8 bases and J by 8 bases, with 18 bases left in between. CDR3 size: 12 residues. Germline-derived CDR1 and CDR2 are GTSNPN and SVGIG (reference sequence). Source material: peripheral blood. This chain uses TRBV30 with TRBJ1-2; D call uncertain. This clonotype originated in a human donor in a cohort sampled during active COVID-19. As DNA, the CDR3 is TGTGCCGTTGGGGAGCTGGATTTGGGCTACACCTTC. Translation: CAVGELDLGYTF.